Sequencing of this T cell receptor (beta chain) was carried out in a study of regulatory T cells in long-lasting Graves disease. Study information: Persistent cases took antithyroid drugs over 5 years and stayed TSH receptor antibody positive.

Time point described: persistent/refractory GD, antithyroid drugs over 5 years with positive TRAb. TCR sequences were obtained from RNA taken from PBMCs. Guidelines of the American Thyroid Association were used to diagnose Graves' disease. This clonotype was detected ten times or more. The antigen is unknown. Regarding the study as a whole: Analysis covered peripheral blood alone, not thyroid tissue. TRBV28, TRBJ1-2 and TRBJ2-5 emerged as the favored segments in persistent disease.

The trim removed 5 bases at V and 6 bases at J, leaving 7 bases unmatched. Germline-derived CDR1 and CDR2 are MDHEN and SYDVKM. The CDR3 contains 14 residues. Relying on iRepertoire HTBI primers and Arm-PCR of CDR3 regions, the team built TCR beta libraries. MiXCR, applied by TCRdb to the multiplex PCR reads, yields one record per CDR3 protein. The sample shows hundreds of thousands of distinct CDR3 sequences, around 21% of them seen only once. The sequence derives from a female donor with Graves disease. Source: peripheral blood mononuclear cells (PBMCs), taken when the disease was refractory, from a patient treated with antithyroid drugs. J is TRBJ1-5 and V is TRBV28; 7 positions agree with TRBD1. In DNA form, the CDR3 reads TGTGCCAGCAGTCCTGACAGGGAACGTCAGCCCCAGCATTTT. Encoded protein: CASSPDRERQPQHF.